This T cell receptor (beta chain) was identified in a study of T cells in Graves' hyperthyroidism and ophthalmopathy. Study-level findings and limits: Most thyroid clonotypes expanded above 0.001 were also detected in blood.

This clonotype was picked up many times. Its cognate antigen is unknown. What was amplified from RNA transcripts were TCR beta CDR3 regions. TCR CDR3 regions were first amplified by RT-PCR with HTBI primers. TCRdb reprocessed the multiplex PCR reads via MiXCR and lists one record per CDR3 protein. The table has a few hundred thousand distinct CDR3 sequences, more than 45% seen once; the top ten hold around 7.7%. Trimming at V came to 1 base and at J to 3 bases, leaving 3 bases not matched to a gene. Germline CDR1 and CDR2: LGHNA and YNFKEQ. This CDR3 has 14 residues. The specimen sequenced was peripheral blood or thyroid tissue (not recorded which). This receptor was obtained from a woman between 18 and 29 years old with Graves' hyperthyroidism. The chain joins TRBV4-2 to TRBJ2-7, with 7 bases lining up with TRBD1. The CDR3 loop is CASSQGDRGYEQYF. In DNA, the CDR3 is TGTGCCAGCAGCCAAGGGGACAGAGGCTACGAGCAGTACTTC.